This entry lists 7 T cell receptor beta chains sequenced from one sample in a study of Ad26.COV2.S vaccination and SARS-CoV-2 variants. Treatment in this sample: roughly 18 received Ad26.COV2.S at low or high dose, single or two shots; several received placebo; per-sample allocation not given. Specimens were obtained on day 63 following the first vaccine or placebo injection. Libraries were prepared by immunoSEQ multiplex PCR; TCRdb keeps only in-frame clonotypes and omits some of them. The sample has over 350,000 clones; 88% are singletons. The specimen was peripheral blood, collected in a trial of Ad26.COV2.S vaccine versus placebo. These receptors all stem from a person between 18 and 65 years old who received the Ad26.COV2.S COVID-19 vaccine or a placebo.

J is TRBJ1-5 and V is TRBV27; D is uncertain. This CDR3 has 13 residues. V was pared by 3 bases and J by 7 bases, with 10 bases between. Germline values: CDR1 MNHEY, CDR2 SMNVEV (reference sequence). The CDR3: CASSFGKGQPQHF. The CDR3, as DNA: TGTGCCAGCAGTTTTGGGAAAGGGCAGCCCCAGCATTTT.

The CDR3 DNA is TGTGCCAGCCCGGACAGGGCAAACACCGGGGAGCTGTTTTTT. Translating gives CASPDRANTGELFF. This chain uses TRBV6-4 with TRBJ2-2, with TRBD1 identical over 8 bases. The J segment lost 2 bases and the V segment lost 8 bases, leaving 4 bases of the junction unmatched. CDR3 length: 14 amino acids. Germline V gene sequence: CDR1 MRHNA, CDR2 SNTAGT.

The J gene is TRBJ1-2, the V gene TRBV6-2 or TRBV6-3; D is possibly TRBD1 (6 bases). The CDR3 loop spans 14 amino acids. Trimming stripped 6 bases from V and 8 bases from J, with 19 bases between. Per germline, CDR1 MNHEY and CDR2 SVGEGT. CDR3 DNA: TGTGCCAGCAGCTCCCCGGACAGACTGAAAGGCTACACCTTC. This gives the protein CASSSPDRLKGYTF.

V gene TRBV4-1 combines with J gene TRBJ1-5; 11 bases agree with TRBD1. CDR1 and CDR2 from the germline V gene are MGHRA and YSYEKL. The CDR3 runs to 20 residues. Germline trimming cut 4 bases from V and 1 base from J; bases unmatched to any gene: 15. This CDR3 is CASSPVFRDRGELSNQPQHF. The CDR3 DNA sequence: TGCGCCAGCAGCCCCGTCTTCCGGGACAGGGGGGAGTTAAGCAATCAGCCCCAGCATTTT.

The chain carries TRBV19 and TRBJ1-6; no firm D call. The germline CDR1 and CDR2 sequences are LNHDA and SQIVND (reference sequence). V lost 11 bases, J lost 5 bases, and 13 bases lay in between. The length of the CDR3 is 13 residues. The CDR3: CASRGMDNSPLHF. The CDR3 nucleotides are TGTGCCTCGCGGGGTATGGATAATTCACCCCTCCACTTT.

The chain is built from TRBV10-3 and TRBJ1-1, with D perhaps TRBD1 (6 bases). Trimming removed 3 bases from V and 3 bases from J, with 20 bases in between. Germline V gives CDR1 ENHRY, CDR2 SYGVKD. This CDR3 spans 17 amino acids. CDR3 residues: CAISDGGQSGSYTEAFF. DNA of the CDR3: TGTGCCATCAGTGACGGGGGGCAAAGTGGAAGCTACACTGAAGCTTTCTTT.

The chain recombines TRBV30 with TRBJ2-6; D remains unclear. Germline V gene data show CDR1 as GTSNPN and CDR2 as SVGIG (reference sequence). Trimming took 0 bases from V and 0 from J, leaving 15 bases between them. This CDR3 has 18 amino acids. The CDR3 loop reads CAWSVRGIRASGANVLTF. The CDR3 bases are TGTGCCTGGAGTGTACGAGGAATTCGGGCCTCTGGGGCCAACGTCCTGACTTTC.